A selection of T cell receptor beta chains follows, all from one sample in a study of neoadjuvant anti-PD-1 for oral cavity cancer. The table came from immunoSEQ multiplex PCR; TCRdb's copy has only in-frame clones and leaves some out. There are about 13,000 clones in the sample; 67% occur only once, and approximately 2.8% lies in the top ten. The source material was PBMCs, sampled after nivolumab (anti-PD-1) treatment. The receptors were gathered from a person aged 40 to 85 with oral cavity squamous cell carcinoma. Both conserved end residues are part of each CDR3. D genes are given only for firm matches. Part of the rows lack a size; the others show once, few, many or a class for expanded clones.

v_gene	j_gene	abundance	d_gene	CDR3aa	CDR3nt
TRBV27	TRBJ1-5	NA	NA	CASSLAPGGNQPQHF	TGTGCCAGCAGTTTAGCTCCGGGCGGCAATCAGCCCCAGCATTTT
TRBV7-3	TRBJ1-4	NA	NA	CATLPGSLTNEKLFF	TGTGCCACCCTGCCCGGGTCTCTAACTAATGAAAAACTGTTTTTT
TRBV9	TRBJ2-2	NA	NA	CASSVLGGSGELFF	TGTGCCAGCAGCGTTTTGGGGGGCAGCGGGGAGCTGTTTTTT
TRBV5-4	TRBJ2-7	NA	NA	CASSVESSYEQYF	TGTGCCAGCAGCGTGGAGAGTTCCTACGAGCAGTACTTC
TRBV11-3	TRBJ2-2	once	NA	CASSLGVAGELFF	TGTGCCAGCAGCTTAGGGGTGGCAGGGGAGCTGTTTTTT
TRBV28	TRBJ2-3	few	NA	CASSLRDTQYF	TGTGCCAGCAGTTTACGAGATACGCAGTATTTT
TRBV29-1	TRBJ2-1	NA	NA	CSVEVSALWQFF	TGCAGCGTTGAAGTATCAGCGCTGTGGCAGTTCTTC
TRBV5-1	TRBJ2-7	NA	TRBD2	CASSSSGRDTYEQYF	TGCGCCAGCAGCTCTAGCGGGCGAGATACCTACGAGCAGTACTTC
TRBV2	TRBJ2-1	NA	NA	CARQQGRSYNEQFF	TGTGCCAGGCAGCAGGGACGCTCCTACAATGAGCAGTTCTTC
TRBV25-1	TRBJ2-1	NA	NA	CASSESVGTRNEQFF	TGTGCCAGCAGTGAATCGGTGGGAACGAGGAATGAGCAGTTCTTC
TRBV6-5	TRBJ1-1	few	NA	CASMRGGNTEAFF	TGTGCCAGCATGCGGGGCGGGAACACTGAAGCTTTCTTT
TRBV2	TRBJ2-1	few	NA	CASRDDNNEQFF	TGTGCCAGCAGGGATGATAACAATGAGCAGTTCTTC
TRBV29-1	TRBJ2-7	NA	TRBD1	CSVEGQGAAEQYF	TGCAGCGTTGAGGGACAGGGGGCGGCTGAGCAGTACTTC
TRBV2	TRBJ2-3	NA	TRBD2	CASRSSLREGLSDTQYF	TGTGCCAGCAGGAGCTCCTTGCGGGAGGGCCTCTCGGATACGCAGTATTTT
TRBV19	TRBJ2-7	NA	NA	CASSIQGYGPISYEQYF	TGTGCCAGTAGTATACAGGGGTACGGACCGATCTCCTACGAGCAGTACTTC
TRBV5-5	TRBJ2-3	NA	NA	CASSLASSTDTQYF	TGTGCCAGCAGCTTGGCCAGCAGCACAGATACGCAGTATTTT
TRBV6-5	TRBJ2-3	NA	NA	CASSYFSSTDTQYF	TGTGCCAGCAGTTACTTTAGCAGTACAGATACGCAGTATTTT
TRBV25-1	TRBJ2-7	NA	NA	CASSGSTTSNYEQYF	TGTGCCAGCAGTGGCTCTACTACTAGCAACTACGAGCAGTACTTC
TRBV4-1	TRBJ1-3	few	TRBD1	CASSLLTGGNTIYF	TGCGCCAGCAGCCTTTTAACAGGGGGCAACACCATATATTTT
TRBV7-8	TRBJ1-5	few	NA	CASSLAGRYSNQPQHF	TGTGCCAGCAGCTTAGCGGGCAGATATAGCAATCAGCCCCAGCATTTT
TRBV6-5	TRBJ2-3	NA	NA	CASRYRVAHDTQYF	TGTGCCAGCAGATACAGGGTTGCACACGATACGCAGTATTTT
TRBV6-6	TRBJ2-4	few	NA	CATEGPSVNIQYF	TGTGCCACCGAGGGGCCATCAGTGAACATTCAGTACTTC